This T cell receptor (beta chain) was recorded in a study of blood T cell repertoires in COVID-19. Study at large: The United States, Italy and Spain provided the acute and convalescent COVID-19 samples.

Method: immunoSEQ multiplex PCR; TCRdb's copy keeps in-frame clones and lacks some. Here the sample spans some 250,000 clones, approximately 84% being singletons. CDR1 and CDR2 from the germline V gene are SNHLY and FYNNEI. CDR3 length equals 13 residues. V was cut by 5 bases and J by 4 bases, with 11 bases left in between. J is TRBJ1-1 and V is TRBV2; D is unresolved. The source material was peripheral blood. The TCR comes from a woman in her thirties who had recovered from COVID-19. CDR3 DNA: TGTGCCAGCAGTTTGGACGAGGGCACTGAAGCTTTCTTT. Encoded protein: CASSLDEGTEAFF. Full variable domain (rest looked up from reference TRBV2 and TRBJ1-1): EPEVTQTPSHQVTQMGQEVILRCVPISNHLYFYWYRQILGQKVEFLVSFYNNEISEKSEIFDDQFSVERPDGSNFTLKIRSTKLEDSAMYFCASSLDEGTEAFFGQGTRLTVV.